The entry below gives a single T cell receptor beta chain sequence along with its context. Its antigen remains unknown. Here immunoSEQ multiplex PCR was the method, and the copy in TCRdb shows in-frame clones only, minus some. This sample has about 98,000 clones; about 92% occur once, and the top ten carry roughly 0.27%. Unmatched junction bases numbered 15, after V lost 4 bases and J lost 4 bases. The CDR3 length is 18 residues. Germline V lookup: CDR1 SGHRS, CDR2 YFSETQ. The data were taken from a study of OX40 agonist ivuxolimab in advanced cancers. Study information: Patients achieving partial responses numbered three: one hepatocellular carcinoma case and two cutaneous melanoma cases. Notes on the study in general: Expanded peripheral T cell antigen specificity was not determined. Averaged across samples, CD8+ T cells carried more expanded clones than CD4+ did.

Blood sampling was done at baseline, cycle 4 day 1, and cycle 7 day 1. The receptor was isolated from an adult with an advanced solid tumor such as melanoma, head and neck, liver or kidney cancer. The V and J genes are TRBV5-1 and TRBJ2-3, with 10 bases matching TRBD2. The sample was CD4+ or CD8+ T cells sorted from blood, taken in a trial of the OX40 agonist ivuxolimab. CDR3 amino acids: CASSKGTSAFFVADTQYF. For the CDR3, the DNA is TGCGCCAGCAGCAAAGGGACTAGCGCCTTCTTTGTCGCAGATACGCAGTATTTT. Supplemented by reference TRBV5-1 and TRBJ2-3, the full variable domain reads KAGVTQTPRYLIKTRGQQVTLSCSPISGHRSVSWYQQTPGQGLQFLFEYFSETQRNKGNFPGRFSGRQFSNSRSEMNVSTLELGDSALYLCASSKGTSAFFVADTQYFGPGTRLTVL.